This entry lists 22 T cell receptor beta chains sequenced from one sample in a study of blood T cells in healthy people across ages. A second PCR, run for roughly 7 to 12 cycles, used a sample-barcoded 5' primer plus a J-beta primer mix. TCRdb reprocessed the 5' RACE reads with MiXCR, giving one entry per CDR3 protein. Of about 1.6 million distinct CDR3 sequences listed, 34% are singletons. The sample taken for sequencing was blood. Receptors were obtained from a woman aged 25 to 39 in good health.

This clonotype was counted only a few times. This chain links TRBV4-2 with TRBJ1-1; unclear D gene. Germline values: CDR1 LGHNA, CDR2 YNFKEQ. The CDR3 contains 13 residues. Trimming took off 6 bases at V and 5 bases at J, with 13 bases between the two ends. CDR3 DNA sequence: TGTGCCAGCAGTTTAATTTTGGGGACTGAAGCTTTCTTT. Its translation: CASSLILGTEAFF.

V is TRBV7-9 and J is TRBJ2-7; maybe TRBD2 (6 bases). This CDR3 has 15 amino acids. Germline V gene lookup returns CDR1 SEHNR and CDR2 FQNEAQ (reference sequence). V dropped 4 bases and J dropped 4 bases, with 17 bases sitting between them. The CDR3 DNA follows: TGTGCCAGCAGCTCTGTGGAGGGACCCTCATACGAGCAGTACTTC. Protein sequence: CASSSVEGPSYEQYF.

For this clonotype: A read error may produce the germline difference seen at one junction end. The chain has TRBV7-8 and TRBJ2-1; D gene unclear. Germline V CDR1 and CDR2: SGHVS, FQNEAQ. The CDR3 runs to 17 residues. CDR3 amino acids: CASSLVFRGRSYNEQCF. DNA for the CDR3: TGTGCCAGCAGCTTAGTTTTCCGCGGCCGGAGCTACAATGAGCAGTGCTTC. The whole variable domain, filled in from reference TRBV7-8 and TRBJ2-1, reads GAGVSQSPRYKVAKRGQDVALRCDPISGHVSLFWYQQALGQGPEFLTYFQNEAQLDKSGLPSDRFFAERPEGSVSTLKIQRTQQEDSAVYLCASSLVFRGRSYNEQCFGPGTRLTVL.

The chain is built from TRBV27 and TRBJ2-7, with D perhaps TRBD1 (5 bases). Germline V gene sequence: CDR1 MNHEY, CDR2 SMNVEV (reference sequence). CDR3 length: 15 residues. Trimming took off 5 bases at V and 1 base at J, with 15 bases between the two ends. The CDR3 DNA reads as TGTGCCAGCAGTCCACTGCCGGACACGTCCTACGAGCAGTACTTC. This gives the protein CASSPLPDTSYEQYF.

About this clonotype itself: A much larger clone differs from this one at a single base, so this may be a read error. This rearrangement joins TRBV7-8 to TRBJ2-3; TRBD2 matches 7 bases. The germline V gene has CDR1 SGHVS and CDR2 FQNEAQ. The V segment lost 6 bases and the J segment 10 bases; nucleotides outside the gene matches: 16. CDR3 length: 15 amino acids. CDR3 sequence reads: CASSPMGGGLDPQYF. CDR3 bases: TGTGCCAGCAGTCCGATGGGGGGAGGGTTGGATCCGCAGTATTTT.

This clonotype was seen a few times. The chain has TRBV3-1 and TRBJ2-1, with 9 nucleotides matching TRBD2. In germline, CDR1 is LGHDT, CDR2 YNNKEL (reference sequence). CDR3 length: 16 residues. V trimming: 1 base; J trimming: 7 bases; junction bases outside the gene matches: 8. CDR3 region: CASSQAAGGRWNEQFF. DNA for the CDR3: TGTGCCAGCAGCCAAGCAGCGGGGGGCCGGTGGAATGAGCAGTTCTTC.

This chain connects TRBV9 to TRBJ2-7; 8 bases match TRBD1. The length of the CDR3 is 15 residues. CDR1 SGDLS and CDR2 YYNGEE come from the germline V gene. Losses at the gene ends were 0 bases for V and 6 bases for J; bases not matched to a gene: 8. The CDR3 here is CASSVGLGTGTEQYF. The CDR3 DNA is TGTGCCAGCAGCGTAGGCCTTGGGACAGGTACCGAGCAGTACTTC.

The V and J genes are TRBV2 and TRBJ2-2; 8 bases align to TRBD1. The CDR3 has 15 amino acids. Trimming cost V 7 bases and J 5 bases; bases outside gene matches: 9. In germline, CDR1 is SNHLY, CDR2 FYNNEI. This CDR3 is CASTRDRGRTGELFF. DNA for the CDR3: TGTGCCAGCACCCGAGACAGGGGACGGACCGGGGAGCTGTTTTTT.

The chain carries TRBV20-1 and TRBJ2-4; unclear D gene. The length of the CDR3 is 11 residues. The V end was cut by 1 base, the J end by 4 bases, with 2 bases between. CDR1 and CDR2 (germline): DFQATT, SNEGSKA (reference sequence). DNA for the CDR3: TGCAGTGCTAGAGTGAAAAACATTCAGTACTTC. It encodes CSARVKNIQYF.

The chain is built from TRBV27 and TRBJ1-2; D might be TRBD1 (5 bases). CDR1 and CDR2 from the germline V gene are MNHEY and SMNVEV (reference sequence). The CDR3 has 14 amino acids. V shed 9 bases and J shed 3 bases, with 17 bases lying between them. This CDR3 is CASSIRGTDYGYTF. The CDR3 region has the DNA TGTGCCAGTAGTATACGGGGGACGGACTATGGCTACACCTTC.

This chain links TRBV20-1 with TRBJ1-5, with no clear D. This CDR3 has 13 amino acids. From germline, CDR1 is DFQATT and CDR2 SNEGSKA (reference sequence). Trimming shortened V by 6 bases and J by 9 bases, and 18 bases separated the two germline ends. CDR3 in amino acids: CSAHSGRDRPQHF. The DNA for the CDR3 is TGCAGTGCCCACAGTGGCCGCGATCGGCCCCAGCATTTT.

The chain employs TRBV7-9 and TRBJ1-5, with D uncertain. The CDR3 spans 15 residues. Germline CDR1 and CDR2: SEHNR and FQNEAQ (reference sequence). V lost 2 bases to trimming and J lost 3 bases, with 11 bases between them. This CDR3 is CASSLSDRPNQPQHF. DNA of the CDR3: TGTGCCAGCAGCTTAAGCGACCGTCCCAATCAGCCCCAGCATTTT.

The table lists this clonotype with many counts. J is TRBJ2-1 and V is TRBV20-1, with D perhaps matching TRBD1 (5 bases). Trimming removed 3 bases at V and 7 bases at J, with 16 bases between. This CDR3 contains 14 residues. The germline V gene has CDR1 DFQATT and CDR2 SNEGSKA (reference sequence). The CDR3 loop reads CSASPGQGVNEQFF. The CDR3, as DNA: TGCAGTGCTAGTCCAGGCCAAGGGGTTAATGAGCAGTTCTTC.

V is TRBV3-1 and J is TRBJ1-1; 7 bases match TRBD1. The trim removed 2 bases at V and 1 base at J, leaving 1 base unmatched. Germline V lookup: CDR1 LGHDT, CDR2 YNNKEL (reference sequence). The CDR3 runs to 14 residues. The CDR3 DNA follows: TGTGCCAGCAGCCAACACAGGGGGAACACTGAAGCTTTCTTT. Encoded protein: CASSQHRGNTEAFF.

This clonotype was seen a few times. V and J are TRBV5-1 and TRBJ2-3; 8 bases fit TRBD2. There are 14 residues in the CDR3. The V gene's germline CDR1 is SGHRS and CDR2 YFSETQ. Losses at the gene ends were 0 bases for V and 6 bases for J; bases not matched to a gene: 3. The CDR3 DNA reads TGCGCCAGCAGCTTGGCCCTAGCGGGCGATACGCAGTATTTT. Its protein is CASSLALAGDTQYF.

V gene TRBV7-6 combines with J gene TRBJ2-7, with a weak D call TRBD2 (5 bases). This CDR3 has 15 residues. The ends were cut back, 4 bases at V and 4 bases at J, with 17 bases in the middle. CDR1 and CDR2 (germline): SGHVS, FNYEAQ. The CDR3 DNA is TGTGCCAGCAGCTCAGAGACTATGCTGGGATACGAGCAGTACTTC. Its translation is CASSSETMLGYEQYF. The whole variable domain, remainder taken from reference TRBV7-6 and TRBJ2-7, is GAGVSQSPRYKVTKRGQDVALRCDPISGHVSLYWYRQALGQGPEFLTYFNYEAQQDKSGLPNDRFSAERPEGSISTLTIQRTEQRDSAMYRCASSSETMLGYEQYFGPGTRLTVT.

This clonotype was picked up a small number of times. V gene TRBV11-1 combines with J gene TRBJ2-1; the match to TRBD2 covers 7 bases. V was clipped by 5 bases and J by 1 base; unmatched bases: 8. The V gene's germline CDR1 is SGHAT and CDR2 FQDESV (reference sequence). This CDR3 comprises 16 residues. CDR3 DNA sequence: TGTGCCAGCAGCCGCATAGCGGGCGCTTCCTACAATGAGCAGTTCTTC. Protein: CASSRIAGASYNEQFF.

The chain employs TRBV20-1 and TRBJ2-3; 7 positions agree with TRBD2. Trimming at V came to 0 bases and at J to 4 bases, leaving 7 bases not matched to a gene. The CDR3 spans 15 residues. The germline gives CDR1 DFQATT, CDR2 SNEGSKA (reference sequence). The CDR3 DNA reads TGCAGTGCTAGAGATGGGAGGGAGGTTGCAGATACGCAGTATTTT. As protein: CSARDGREVADTQYF.

This clonotype was observed a handful of times. The rearrangement uses TRBV28 and TRBJ2-5, with TRBD2 as a possible D gene (6 bases). Trimming removed 5 bases from V and 5 bases from J, with 21 bases in between. The CDR3 consists of 16 residues. Germline V gene sequence: CDR1 MDHEN, CDR2 SYDVKM. CDR3 nucleotide sequence: TGTGCCAGCAGTCCTGGAGGGAGAGGTTTCCGGGAGACCCAGTACTTC. Translation gives CASSPGGRGFRETQYF.

J is TRBJ1-1 and V is TRBV9; D is possibly TRBD1 (6 bases). The CDR3 spans 14 residues. V lost 4 bases to trimming and J lost 1 base, with 11 bases between them. Germline assignment: CDR1 SGDLS and CDR2 YYNGEE. CDR3 DNA sequence: TGTGCCAGCAGCACTGGGACACAGAACACTGAAGCTTTCTTT. Amino acids: CASSTGTQNTEAFF.

This chain joins TRBV20-1 and TRBJ2-3; D call uncertain. CDR3 length: 13 residues. Trimming cost V 2 bases and J 1 base, with 7 bases left between them. Germline-derived CDR1 and CDR2 are DFQATT and SNEGSKA (reference sequence). The chain's CDR3 is CSARPAGTDTQYF. As DNA, the CDR3 is TGCAGTGCTAGACCAGCCGGCACAGATACGCAGTATTTT.

The rearrangement uses TRBV21-1 and TRBJ1-5; the table's TRBD1 call for D was not verified on the DNA. TRBV21-1 is tagged as a pseudogene. The CDR3 contains 15 residues. The CDR3 region is CASSSKNRDNQPQHF. In nucleotides, the CDR3 is TGTGCCAGCAGCAGCAAGAACCGGGATAATCAGCCCCAGCATTTT.